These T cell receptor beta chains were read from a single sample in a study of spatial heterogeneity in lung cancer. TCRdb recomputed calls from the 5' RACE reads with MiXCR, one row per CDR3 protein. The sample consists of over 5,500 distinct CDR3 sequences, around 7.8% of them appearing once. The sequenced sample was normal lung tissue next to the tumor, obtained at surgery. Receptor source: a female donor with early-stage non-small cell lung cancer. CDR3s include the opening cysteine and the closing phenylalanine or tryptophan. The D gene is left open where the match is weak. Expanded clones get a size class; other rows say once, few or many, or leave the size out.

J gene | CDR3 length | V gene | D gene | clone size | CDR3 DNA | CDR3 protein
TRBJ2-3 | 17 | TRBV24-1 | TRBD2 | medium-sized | TGTGCCACCAGTGGGACTAGCGGGGGGGCTATCACAGATACGCAGTATTTT | CATSGTSGGAITDTQYF
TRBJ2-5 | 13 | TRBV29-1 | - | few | TGCAGCTATACCCACGGGGGCCGAGAGACCCAGTACTTC | CSYTHGGRETQYF
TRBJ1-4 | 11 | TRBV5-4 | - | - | TGTGCCAGCAGCTTGTATGAAAAACTGTTTTTT | CASSLYEKLFF
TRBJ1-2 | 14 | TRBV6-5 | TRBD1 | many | TGTGCCAGCAGTAGAGACGGGACAGTCTATGGCTACACCTTC | CASSRDGTVYGYTF
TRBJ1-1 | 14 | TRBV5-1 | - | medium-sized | TGCGCCAGCAGACCAGGGGCTTCGAACACTGAAGCTTTCTTT | CASRPGASNTEAFF
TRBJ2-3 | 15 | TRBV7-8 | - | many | TGTGCCAGCAGCCAAATCCAGGCCCGGGGGGATACGCAGTATTTT | CASSQIQARGDTQYF
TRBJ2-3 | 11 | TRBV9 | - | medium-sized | TGTGCCAGCGGATATGGGGATACGCAGTATTTT | CASGYGDTQYF
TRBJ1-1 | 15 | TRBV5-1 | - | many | TGCGCCAGCAGCCTTAGACTCCAAGATAACACTGAAGCTTTCTTT | CASSLRLQDNTEAFF
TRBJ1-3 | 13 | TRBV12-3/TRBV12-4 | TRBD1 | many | TGTGCCAGCAGATTGGGACAGGGAAACACCATATATTTT | CASRLGQGNTIYF
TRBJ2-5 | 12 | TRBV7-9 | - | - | TGTGCCAGCAGCCAAGGGGCGATCGCCCAGTACTTC | CASSQGAIAQYF
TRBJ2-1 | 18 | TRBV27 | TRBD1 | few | TGTGCCAGCAGTTTATCCTGGAGCAGGGGGCTCTCCTACAATGAGCAGTTCTTC | CASSLSWSRGLSYNEQFF
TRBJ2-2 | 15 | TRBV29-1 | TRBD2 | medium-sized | TGCAGCGTTGCTACAAGCGGGGGCGGTGGCGGGGAGCTGTTTTTT | CSVATSGGGGGELFF
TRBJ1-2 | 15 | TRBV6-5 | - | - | TGTGCCAGCAAGCTAAAGGAAGGCCCCAACTATGGCTACACCTTC | CASKLKEGPNYGYTF
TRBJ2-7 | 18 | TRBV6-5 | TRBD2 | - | TGTGCCAGCAGTTATCTACAGGGAATCGGGGGGGCCCGCAACGAGCAGTACTTC | CASSYLQGIGGARNEQYF
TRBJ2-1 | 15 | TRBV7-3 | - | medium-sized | TGTGCCAGCATCATACTAGGCTCGCTTTTGGATGAGCAGTTCTTC | CASIILGSLLDEQFF
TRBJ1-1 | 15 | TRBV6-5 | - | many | TGTGCCAGCAGTTACTCAGGAGGGTACGACACTGAAGCTTTCTTT | CASSYSGGYDTEAFF
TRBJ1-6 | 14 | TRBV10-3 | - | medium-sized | TGTGCCATCAGTGTGGGGTACGATAATTCACCCCTCCACTTT | CAISVGYDNSPLHF
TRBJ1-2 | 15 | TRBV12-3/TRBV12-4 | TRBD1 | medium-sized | TGTGCCAGCAGCCAACCCGGGACAGGGAGGGGTGGCTACACCTTC | CASSQPGTGRGGYTF
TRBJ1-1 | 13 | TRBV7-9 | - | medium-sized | TGTGCCAGCAACCAGGGAGAGAGCCCTGAAGCTTTCTTT | CASNQGESPEAFF
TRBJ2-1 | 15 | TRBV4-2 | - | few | TGTGCCAGCAGCCAAGACCCAGGTTTCAACAATGAGCAGTTCTTC | CASSQDPGFNNEQFF
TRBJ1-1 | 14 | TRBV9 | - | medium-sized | TGTGCCAGCAGCGTAAATTCAGGAAACACTGAAGCTTTCTTT | CASSVNSGNTEAFF
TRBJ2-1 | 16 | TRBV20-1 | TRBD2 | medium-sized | TGCAGTGCTCCGATCCGCAGCGGGGGGGCTTTCAATGAGCAGTTCTTC | CSAPIRSGGAFNEQFF
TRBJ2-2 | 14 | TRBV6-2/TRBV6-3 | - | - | TGTGCCAGCAGTAGGGTGCCTTACGGAGGGGAGCTGTTTTTT | CASSRVPYGGELFF
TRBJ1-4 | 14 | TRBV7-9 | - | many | TGTGCCAGCAGCTTAGAGGGCTATAATGAAAAACTGTTTTTT | CASSLEGYNEKLFF
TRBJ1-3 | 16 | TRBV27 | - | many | TGTGCCAGCGGACGGGGCGGGTATGGTACTGGAAACACCATATATTTT | CASGRGGYGTGNTIYF
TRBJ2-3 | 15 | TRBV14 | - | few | TGTGCCAGCAGCTCACTGGGGGCCAACACAGATACGCAGTATTTT | CASSSLGANTDTQYF
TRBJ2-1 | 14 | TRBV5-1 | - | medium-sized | TGCGCCAGCAGCTTGGTCCCGAAAAACAATGAGCAGTTCTTC | CASSLVPKNNEQFF
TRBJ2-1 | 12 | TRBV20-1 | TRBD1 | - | TGCAGTGCTTTACAGGGGGCGAATGGGCAGTTCTTC | CSALQGANGQFF
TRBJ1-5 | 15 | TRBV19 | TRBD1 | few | TGTGCCAGTAGTTCATATGACAGGGGCAGTCAGCCCCAGCATTTT | CASSSYDRGSQPQHF
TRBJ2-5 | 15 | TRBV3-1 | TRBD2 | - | TGTGCCAGCAGCCAAGATGGGACTAGCGGGGTCTCCCAGTACTTC | CASSQDGTSGVSQYF
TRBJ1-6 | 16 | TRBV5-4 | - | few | TGTGCCAGCAGCTCCGGACAAAGCTCCTATAATTCACCCCTCCACTTT | CASSSGQSSYNSPLHF
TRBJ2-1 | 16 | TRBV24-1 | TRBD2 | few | TGTGCCACCAGTGACCCCAGCGGGGGGGCGATCAATGAGCAGTTCTTC | CATSDPSGGAINEQFF
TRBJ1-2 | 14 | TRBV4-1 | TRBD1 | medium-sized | TGCGCCAGCAGCCAAGGGGACAGGAACTATGGCTACACCTTC | CASSQGDRNYGYTF
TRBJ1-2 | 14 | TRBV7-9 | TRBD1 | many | TGTGCCAGCAGCCTCACAGGGGGACCTTGGGGCTACACCTTC | CASSLTGGPWGYTF
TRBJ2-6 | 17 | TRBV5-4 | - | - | TGTGCCAGCAGCCCCGAATCAACAGGGTCCGGGGCCAACGTCCTGACTTTC | CASSPESTGSGANVLTF
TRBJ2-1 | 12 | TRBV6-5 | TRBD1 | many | TGTGCCAGCAGCAAAACAGGGGGCGGGCAGTTCTTC | CASSKTGGGQFF
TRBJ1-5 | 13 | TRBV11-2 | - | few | TGTGCCAGCAGCTTAGCTTCGGGTCAGCCCCAGCATTTT | CASSLASGQPQHF
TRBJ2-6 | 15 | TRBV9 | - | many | TGTGCCAGCAGCGTAGTAGGGTCTGGGGCCAACGTCCTGACTTTC | CASSVVGSGANVLTF
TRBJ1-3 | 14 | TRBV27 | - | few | TGTGCCACCAAGGCACTGCTCTCTGGAAACACCATATATTTT | CATKALLSGNTIYF
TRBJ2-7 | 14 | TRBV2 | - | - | TGTGCCAGCATGAGGACCCAAAGGGACTACGAGCAGTACTTC | CASMRTQRDYEQYF
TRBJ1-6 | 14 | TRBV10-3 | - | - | TGTGCCACCCTGGCCAGCTCCTATAATTCACCCCTCCACTTT | CATLASSYNSPLHF